Below, 27 T cell receptor beta chains from the same sample are listed, as sequenced in a study of cytomegalovirus exposure and HLA in healthy donors. Repertoires were generated with immunoSEQ multiplex PCR, while TCRdb's copy carries only in-frame clones and drops some. This sample has about 130,000 clones, with 95% to 96% found just once. The specimen was PBMCs. The source is a man between 18 and 35 years old in good health and CMV-seronegative.

The gene calls are TRBV9 and TRBJ2-1, with 8 nucleotides matching TRBD2. Germline loops: CDR1 SGDLS, CDR2 YYNGEE. V shed 0 bases, J shed 6 bases, and the junction held 14 bases outside the gene matches. The CDR3 length is 18 residues. In DNA, the CDR3 is TGTGCCAGCAGCGTAGGGTTGATTGGGACTAGTGGTGGCAATGAGCAGTTCTTC. This sequence encodes CASSVGLIGTSGGNEQFF.

The rearrangement joins TRBV6-5 to TRBJ2-5; D uncertain. The CDR3 length is 11 residues. Trimming shortened V by 6 bases and J by 2 bases, and 4 bases separated the two germline ends. CDR1 and CDR2 (germline): MNHEY, SVGAGI. The CDR3 DNA reads TGTGCCAGCAGACGGCAAGAGACCCAGTACTTC. Translated: CASRRQETQYF.

The rearrangement uses TRBV4-2 and TRBJ1-1, with a weak D call TRBD1 (5 bases). V lost 0 bases to trimming and J lost 7 bases, with 18 bases between them. This CDR3 is 16 amino acids long. Germline V gene data show CDR1 as LGHNA and CDR2 as YNFKEQ. The CDR3 spells CASSQDTGVLGVEAFF. DNA for the CDR3: TGTGCCAGCAGCCAAGATACGGGGGTTTTAGGAGTTGAAGCTTTCTTT.

The chain uses TRBV19 and TRBJ1-1; 12 nucleotides agree with TRBD1. The CDR3 runs to 15 residues. The V gene's germline CDR1 is LNHDA and CDR2 SQIVND (reference sequence). J gave up 4 bases and V 5 bases, and 5 bases lay outside the gene matches. The CDR3 region is CASSGTGGSGTEAFF. Written as DNA, the CDR3 is TGTGCCAGTAGTGGGACAGGGGGCAGCGGCACTGAAGCTTTCTTT.

The chain has TRBV19 and TRBJ2-1, with 14 nucleotides matching TRBD2. The CDR3 extends over 16 amino acids. Trimming removed 7 bases from V and 6 bases from J; junction bases left unmatched: 8. Germline CDR1 is LNHDA and CDR2 is SQIVND (reference sequence). The CDR3 loop reads CASKPTSGRAFNEQFF. DNA for the CDR3: TGTGCCAGTAAGCCGACTAGCGGGAGGGCCTTCAATGAGCAGTTCTTC.

This clone was seen a single time. This rearrangement joins TRBV9 to TRBJ2-7; 7 positions match TRBD2. The CDR3 runs 14 residues. Germline V lookup: CDR1 SGDLS, CDR2 YYNGEE. Trimming cost V 0 bases and J 4 bases; bases outside gene matches: 4. The CDR3 coding sequence is TGTGCCAGCAGCGTAGCGGGTAGCGGGTACGAGCAGTACTTC. Its protein product is CASSVAGSGYEQYF.

In DNA, the CDR3 is TGTGCCAGCAGTCGCCGCGGGACAGGGTGGGCCTACGAGCAGTACTTC. The encoded protein is CASSRRGTGWAYEQYF. This rearrangement joins TRBV27 to TRBJ2-7, with TRBD1 matching 9 bases. Per the germline V gene, CDR1 is MNHEY and CDR2 is SMNVEV (reference sequence). V lost 5 bases and J lost 2; bases outside the gene matches: 10. CDR3 size: 16 residues.

V usage is TRBV9 and J usage is TRBJ2-1, with 10 bases that match TRBD2. Germline-derived CDR1 and CDR2 are SGDLS and YYNGEE. Trimming took 3 bases from V and 6 from J; bases not matched to a gene: 3. The CDR3 is 14 amino acids. The CDR3: CASSGASGGNEQFF. CDR3 nucleotides: TGTGCCAGCAGCGGGGCTAGCGGGGGCAATGAGCAGTTCTTC.

V usage is TRBV28 and J usage is TRBJ2-3, with D perhaps matching TRBD2 (5 bases). The ends were cut back, 4 bases at V and 2 bases at J, with 10 bases in the middle. CDR1 MDHEN and CDR2 SYDVKM come from the germline V gene. This CDR3 has 14 amino acids. The CDR3 DNA follows: TGTGCCAGCAGTTCCCCAGCGGCCACAGATACGCAGTATTTT. It translates to CASSSPAATDTQYF.

The chain has TRBV2 and TRBJ2-7; D remains unclear. Germline values: CDR1 SNHLY, CDR2 FYNNEI. The CDR3 spans 12 residues. V lost 7 bases, J lost 2 bases, and 9 bases lay in between. CDR3 nucleotide sequence: TGTGCCAGCAACATACAAGCCTACGAGCAGTACTTC. Amino acid sequence: CASNIQAYEQYF.

The chain couples TRBV6-4 to TRBJ1-2; 7 bases map to TRBD1. CDR1 is MRHNA and CDR2 is SNTAGT in the germline V gene. This CDR3 region has 13 residues. Losses at the gene ends were 2 bases for V and 8 bases for J; bases not matched to a gene: 5. In nucleotides, the CDR3 is TGTGCCAGCAGTGACCCAGGGGGAGAAGGCTACACCTTC. It codes for CASSDPGGEGYTF.

CDR3 sequence reads: CASSLTQTGMNTEAFF. The CDR3 DNA is TGTGCCAGCAGTTTAACCCAGACAGGGATGAACACTGAAGCTTTCTTT. This sequence joins TRBV27 and TRBJ1-1; 7 bases are a match to TRBD1. J was trimmed by 0 bases and V by 2 bases; bases with no gene match: 6. The CDR3 extends over 16 amino acids. In germline, CDR1 is MNHEY, CDR2 SMNVEV (reference sequence).

V and J are TRBV27 and TRBJ2-1; D ambiguous. Looked up from germline, CDR1 is MNHEY and CDR2 is SMNVEV (reference sequence). The CDR3 runs 14 residues. V lost 0 bases, J lost 3 bases, and 6 bases lay in between. CDR3 loop: CASSLSSHYNEQFF. CDR3 nucleotide sequence: TGTGCCAGCAGTTTATCATCCCACTACAATGAGCAGTTCTTC.

This clone was observed a few times. The chain carries TRBV14 and TRBJ1-2, with a tentative D call TRBD1 (6 bases). This CDR3 spans 17 amino acids. Per the germline V gene, CDR1 is SGHDN and CDR2 is FVKESK. V gave up 4 bases and J gave up 4 bases, with 22 bases separating them. Here the CDR3 DNA reads TGTGCCAGCAGCCCGAAGGTCGGGGGGCAGGGCGGCTATGGCTACACCTTC. This codes for CASSPKVGGQGGYGYTF.

This rearrangement joins TRBV6-6 to TRBJ2-1; possibly TRBD1 for D (5 bases). The germline CDR1 and CDR2 sequences are MNHNY and SVGAGI (reference sequence). V was cut by 6 bases and J by 6 bases, with 12 bases left in between. The CDR3 extends over 13 amino acids. CDR3 sequence (DNA): TGTGCCAGCAGCGTAACAGGTGTCAATGAGCAGTTCTTC. This sequence encodes CASSVTGVNEQFF.

V usage is TRBV6-5 and J usage is TRBJ2-2; D gene unclear. Germline V gene data show CDR1 as MNHEY and CDR2 as SVGAGI. This CDR3 is 11 amino acids long. V was clipped by 8 bases and J by 6 bases, with 7 bases between them. The chain's CDR3 is CASGSPGELFF. CDR3 DNA: TGTGCCAGCGGTAGCCCCGGGGAGCTGTTTTTT.

This chain uses TRBV7-2 with TRBJ2-7, with D perhaps TRBD2 (5 bases). V shed 1 base and J shed 0 bases, with 13 bases lying between them. The germline V gene has CDR1 SGHTA and CDR2 FQGNSA. CDR3 length equals 16 residues. CDR3 in amino acids: CASSLGGGTSSYEQYF. The DNA for the CDR3 is TGTGCCAGCAGCTTAGGAGGAGGTACCTCCTCCTACGAGCAGTACTTC.

The gene calls are TRBV7-8 and TRBJ2-7; 11 bases agree with TRBD2. This CDR3 is 15 amino acids long. V lost 5 bases, J lost 5 bases, and 8 bases stayed unmatched. Germline V gives CDR1 SGHVS, CDR2 FQNEAQ. CDR3 amino acids: CASSRLAGFVHEQYF. CDR3 DNA: TGTGCCAGCAGCCGACTAGCGGGGTTCGTCCACGAGCAGTACTTC.

V usage is TRBV7-6 and J usage is TRBJ1-1; D is possibly TRBD1 (5 bases). The length of the CDR3 is 15 residues. V dropped 3 bases and J dropped 0 bases, with 11 bases sitting between them. Germline CDR1 reads SGHVS; CDR2 reads FNYEAQ. Here the CDR3 reads CASSFSGWLNTEAFF. The CDR3 nucleotides read TGTGCCAGCAGCTTTTCAGGGTGGCTGAACACTGAAGCTTTCTTT.

This clone was seen once. The rearrangement joins TRBV5-1 to TRBJ2-5, with 10 bases fitting TRBD2. CDR3 length: 16 amino acids. Germline lookup yields CDR1 SGHRS and CDR2 YFSETQ. Germline trimming cut 0 bases from V and 5 bases from J; bases unmatched to any gene: 7. The CDR3, as DNA: TGCGCCAGCAGCTTGGGCCTAGCGGGAGCCGGGGAGACCCAGTACTTC. It yields the protein CASSLGLAGAGETQYF.

The rearrangement links TRBV7-2 to TRBJ2-7, with 9 bases aligning to TRBD2. Germline loops: CDR1 SGHTA, CDR2 FQGNSA. The V segment lost 1 base and the J segment 3 bases; nucleotides outside the gene matches: 7. The CDR3 has 16 residues. CDR3 nucleotides: TGTGCCAGCAGCTTAGAGGCGACTAGCGGAGTCTACGAGCAGTACTTC. Its protein is CASSLEATSGVYEQYF.

This chain connects TRBV7-9 to TRBJ1-2; perhaps TRBD1 as D (6 bases). The CDR3 length is 12 residues. Deletions cut 1 base from V and 6 bases from J, with 6 bases between. CDR1 and CDR2 (germline): SEHNR, FQNEAQ (reference sequence). CDR3 nucleotides: TGTGCCAGCAGCTTAGACAGGGATGGCTACACCTTC. Protein: CASSLDRDGYTF.

This clone was detected only once. The chain carries TRBV5-4 and TRBJ1-1, with D possibly matching TRBD1 (5 bases). The CDR3 is made up of 14 amino acids. Trimming took off 1 base at V and 11 bases at J, with 18 bases between the two ends. From germline, CDR1 is SGHNT and CDR2 YYREEE (reference sequence). The CDR3 DNA is TGTGCCAGCAGCTTGAGGGGTAATGGGGAGGATGCTTTCTTT. Translation gives CASSLRGNGEDAFF.

The genes are TRBV5-1 and TRBJ1-5; 12 nucleotides agree with TRBD1. Unmatched junction bases numbered 2, after V lost 1 base and J lost 6 bases. CDR1 and CDR2 (germline): SGHRS, YFSETQ. CDR3 length equals 15 residues. As DNA, the CDR3 is TGCGCCAGCAGCTTGACGGGACAGGGGGCTCAGCCCCAGCATTTT. Its protein is CASSLTGQGAQPQHF.

This chain connects TRBV19 to TRBJ1-1; weak D call: TRBD1 (6 bases). The germline gives CDR1 LNHDA, CDR2 SQIVND (reference sequence). There are 12 residues in the CDR3. V lost 6 bases to trimming and J lost 4 bases, with 9 bases between them. As DNA, the CDR3 is TGTGCCAGTAGCCCGGACAGCACTGAAGCTTTCTTT. As protein: CASSPDSTEAFF.

V and J are TRBV28 and TRBJ1-2; TRBD1 matches 11 bases. Trimming removed 2 bases from V and 4 bases from J; junction bases left unmatched: 9. Germline CDR1 MDHEN, CDR2 SYDVKM. This CDR3 spans 17 amino acids. CDR3 DNA sequence: TGTGCCAGCAGTTTACCGGGACAGGGGGTCACCCTCTATGGCTACACCTTC. Its translation: CASSLPGQGVTLYGYTF.

Details on this clone: Additional DNA sequences in this sample encode the identical CDR3. This chain uses TRBV7-2 with TRBJ2-2, with unresolved D. Germline V gives CDR1 SGHTA, CDR2 FQGNSA. The CDR3 covers 13 residues. Trimming took 4 bases from V and 2 from J, leaving 5 bases between them. CDR3 residues: CASSSPNTGELFF. Here the CDR3 DNA reads TGTGCCAGCAGCTCCCCTAACACCGGGGAGCTGTTTTTT.